Following are 30 T cell receptor beta chains from one sample sequenced in a study of cytomegalovirus exposure and HLA in healthy donors. With 60 Vbeta and 13 Jbeta primers, the PCR was carried out. TCRdb's table, derived via immunoSEQ multiplex PCR, lists solely in-frame clones and lacks some. This listing includes about 58,000 clones. The material sequenced was PBMCs. The receptor source for this set is a woman aged 18-29 years in good health and CMV-seronegative.

V is TRBV29-1 and J is TRBJ2-3, with D tentatively TRBD1 (5 bases). CDR1 and CDR2 from the germline V gene are SQVTM and ANQGSEA. This CDR3 spans 14 amino acids. Trimming cost V 4 bases and J 0 bases, with 11 bases left between them. This CDR3 is CSVGQTTSTDTQYF. The CDR3 DNA reads as TGCAGCGTTGGACAGACAACTAGCACAGATACGCAGTATTTT.

This rearrangement joins TRBV7-2 to TRBJ2-2; D ambiguous. V was cut by 0 bases and J by 5 bases, with 4 bases left in between. CDR3 size: 13 residues. CDR1 SGHTA and CDR2 FQGNSA come from the germline V gene. The CDR3 DNA reads TGTGCCAGCAGCTTAGCAGCTACCGGGGAGCTGTTTTTT. Protein sequence: CASSLAATGELFF.

The CDR3 reads CASSEQGASYEQYF. CDR3 sequence (DNA): TGTGCCAGCAGTGAACAGGGGGCGTCCTACGAGCAGTACTTC. The J gene is TRBJ2-7, the V gene TRBV2, with 8 nucleotides matching TRBD1. The CDR3 loop spans 14 amino acids. Germline trimming cut 2 bases from V and 1 base from J; bases unmatched to any gene: 1. Germline V gene data show CDR1 as SNHLY and CDR2 as FYNNEI.

The chain joins TRBV18 to TRBJ1-5; D ambiguous. CDR3 length equals 15 residues. The germline V gene encodes CDR1 KGHSH and CDR2 LQKENI. Trimming took off 4 bases at V and 1 base at J, with 11 bases between the two ends. The DNA of the CDR3 is TGTGCCAGCTCACTACAAGACTCAAGCAATCAGCCCCAGCATTTT. Translation: CASSLQDSSNQPQHF.

This chain joins TRBV7-2 and TRBJ2-5; D call uncertain. Trimming left V 3 bases short and J 5 bases short, with 16 bases between. The CDR3 is 15 amino acids. Per the germline V gene, CDR1 is SGHTA and CDR2 is FQGNSA. The CDR3 sequence: CASSLLALLSETQYF. CDR3 coding DNA: TGTGCCAGCAGCTTGCTTGCTCTCCTTAGCGAGACCCAGTACTTC.

This sequence joins TRBV27 and TRBJ2-1; a possible D gene is TRBD2 (5 bases). Germline CDR1 reads MNHEY; CDR2 reads SMNVEV (reference sequence). Trimming pared 3 bases from V and 9 bases from J, leaving 12 bases between. The CDR3 consists of 13 residues. This CDR3 reads CASSFRLFGEQFF. The CDR3, as DNA: TGTGCCAGCAGTTTCAGACTATTCGGTGAGCAGTTCTTC.

The chain carries TRBV7-9 and TRBJ1-2, with a weak D call TRBD1 (6 bases). CDR1 and CDR2 (germline): SEHNR, FQNEAQ (reference sequence). The CDR3 contains 17 residues. Trimming pared 0 bases from V and 2 bases from J, leaving 16 bases between. For the CDR3, the DNA is TGTGCCAGCAGCTTAGCTCATCTTGCCAGGGGCAACTATGGCTACACCTTC. Translating it yields CASSLAHLARGNYGYTF.

The chain recombines TRBV28 with TRBJ1-4; no definite D call. V was pared by 1 base and J by 5 bases, with 11 bases between. Germline V lookup: CDR1 MDHEN, CDR2 SYDVKM. This CDR3 has 15 residues. The CDR3, as DNA: TGTGCCAGCAGTTTATCCTCTCTCGGGAATGAAAAACTGTTTTTT. This translates into CASSLSSLGNEKLFF.

CDR3 amino acids: CAISPGDREAFF. The CDR3, as DNA: TGTGCCATCAGTCCTGGAGACAGGGAAGCTTTCTTT. The V call is TRBV10-3, the J call TRBJ1-1; D perhaps matches TRBD1 (6 bases). The CDR3 sequence is 12 residues long. Trimming removed 5 bases at V and 8 bases at J, with 12 bases between. The germline gives CDR1 ENHRY, CDR2 SYGVKD.

The gene calls are TRBV7-2 and TRBJ1-2, with D unclear. V gave up 5 bases and J gave up 1 base, with 17 bases separating them. Germline V gene sequence: CDR1 SGHTA, CDR2 FQGNSA. This CDR3 is 16 amino acids long. The CDR3 loop is CASSIDGSYLNYGYTF. The CDR3 bases are TGTGCCAGCAGCATTGACGGGAGCTACCTTAACTATGGCTACACCTTC.

The chain has TRBV5-1 and TRBJ1-2; D possibly corresponds to TRBD1 (5 bases). V was shortened by 2 bases and J by 7 bases, with 12 bases between the two germline ends. The CDR3 extends over 13 amino acids. The V gene's germline CDR1 is SGHRS and CDR2 YFSETQ. CDR3 protein: CASSLGAQGGYTF. CDR3 in DNA: TGCGCCAGCAGCTTAGGGGCGCAGGGTGGCTACACCTTC.

The rearrangement uses TRBV30 and TRBJ1-1, with TRBD1 identical over 11 bases. From germline, CDR1 is GTSNPN and CDR2 SVGIG (reference sequence). Trimming at V came to 3 bases and at J to 6 bases, leaving 6 bases not matched to a gene. The CDR3 spans 14 residues. The CDR3 sequence: CAWSRTGGIAEAFF. CDR3 DNA: TGTGCCTGGAGCCGGACAGGGGGCATCGCTGAAGCTTTCTTT.

The chain has TRBV5-4 and TRBJ2-3; 10 nucleotides agree with TRBD2. Germline trimming cut 0 bases from V and 1 base from J; bases unmatched to any gene: 5. The CDR3 has 17 residues. In germline, CDR1 is SGHNT, CDR2 YYREEE (reference sequence). CDR3 coding DNA: TGTGCCAGCAGCTTGGCCGGAGCGGGGGGGCGCACAGATACGCAGTATTTT. This sequence encodes CASSLAGAGGRTDTQYF.

This chain connects TRBV5-1 to TRBJ1-2, with TRBD1 identical over 9 bases. The germline CDR1 and CDR2 sequences are SGHRS and YFSETQ. V trimming: 0 bases; J trimming: 6 bases; junction bases outside the gene matches: 0. The CDR3 is made up of 13 amino acids. CDR3 residues: CASSLGQGDGYTF. The CDR3, as DNA: TGCGCCAGCAGCTTGGGACAGGGGGATGGCTACACCTTC.

The chain has TRBV29-1 and TRBJ1-1, with a possible D match to TRBD1 (5 bases). The CDR3 is 12 amino acids. Trimming removed 7 bases from V and 3 bases from J, with 12 bases in between. CDR1 SQVTM and CDR2 ANQGSEA come from the germline V gene. CDR3 sequence (DNA): TGCAGCGGGCAGGGAAGGTACACTGAAGCTTTCTTT. Its protein product is CSGQGRYTEAFF.

The rearrangement links TRBV18 to TRBJ1-6, with TRBD1 matching over 9 bases. The CDR3 is made up of 12 amino acids. V dropped 2 bases and J dropped 16; count of bases not matched to a gene: 3. Germline CDR1 and CDR2: KGHSH and LQKENI. CDR3 protein: CASSPEGQGLHF. CDR3 nucleotides: TGTGCCAGCTCACCAGAAGGACAGGGGCTCCACTTT.

V and J are TRBV2 and TRBJ1-5, with TRBD1 matching over 9 bases. Germline V gene data show CDR1 as SNHLY and CDR2 as FYNNEI. With V trimmed by 3 bases and J by 0 bases, 12 bases remained unmatched. CDR3 length: 19 residues. CDR3 region: CASSDPQGASGYSNQPQHF. DNA for the CDR3: TGTGCCAGCAGTGATCCACAGGGGGCGTCTGGGTATAGCAATCAGCCCCAGCATTTT.

The rearrangement joins TRBV28 to TRBJ1-1, with D possibly being TRBD1 (5 bases). There are 14 residues in the CDR3. The ends were cut back, 4 bases at V and 6 bases at J, with 15 bases in the middle. CDR1 is MDHEN and CDR2 is SYDVKM in the germline V gene. The CDR3 protein is CASSWRGGSAEAFF. As DNA, the CDR3 is TGTGCCAGCAGTTGGCGGGGGGGAAGCGCTGAAGCTTTCTTT.

This chain uses TRBV5-3 with TRBJ2-7, with D tentatively TRBD1 (5 bases). TRBV5-3 is annotated as an ORF whose role is uncertain. With 3 bases removed from V and 3 bases from J, the gap between germline ends came to 10 bases. CDR3 length equals 13 residues. The CDR3 coding sequence is TGTGCCAGAAGCTGGATGGACAACTACGAGCAGTACTTC. This gives the protein CARSWMDNYEQYF.

In DNA, the CDR3 is TGTGCCAGCAGCACGGGTAGAGGGGGCGGTGAGACCCAGTACTTC. Protein: CASSTGRGGGETQYF. V gene TRBV5-5 combines with J gene TRBJ2-5; 7 bases line up with TRBD1. The V gene end was trimmed by 4 bases and the J gene end by 5 bases; junction bases not matched to a gene: 11. The CDR3 runs to 15 residues. From germline, CDR1 is SGHKS and CDR2 YYEKEE (reference sequence).

The chain has TRBV27 and TRBJ1-1, with D unclear. Germline CDR1 is MNHEY and CDR2 is SMNVEV (reference sequence). V was pared by 7 bases and J by 3 bases, with 15 bases between. The CDR3 loop spans 14 amino acids. CDR3 sequence: CASTLRYLDTEAFF. The CDR3 region has the DNA TGTGCCAGCACGTTGAGGTATTTGGACACTGAAGCTTTCTTT.

The rearrangement joins TRBV6-5 to TRBJ1-2, with D hard to call. In germline, CDR1 is MNHEY, CDR2 SVGAGI. V lost 4 bases, J lost 3 bases, and 18 bases lay in between. This CDR3 has 16 amino acids. Here the CDR3 reads CASSSAPSAGYYGYTF. DNA for the CDR3: TGTGCCAGCAGTTCCGCACCTTCGGCAGGATACTATGGCTACACCTTC.

V gene TRBV27 combines with J gene TRBJ1-6; maybe TRBD1 (5 bases). CDR1 and CDR2 from the germline V gene are MNHEY and SMNVEV (reference sequence). Trimming cost V 2 bases and J 7 bases, with 15 bases left between them. CDR3 length: 16 residues. CDR3 residues: CASSLALQGINSPLHF. The CDR3 coding sequence is TGTGCCAGCAGTTTAGCCCTGCAGGGAATCAATTCACCCCTCCACTTT.

With regard to this clone: A read error may account for a junction end that differs from germline. This chain connects TRBV19 to TRBJ1-1; TRBD1 matches 7 bases. Germline V gives CDR1 LNHDA, CDR2 SQIVND (reference sequence). The length of the CDR3 is 12 residues. The CDR3 DNA follows: TGTGCCAGTGGTATTGGGACAGCTGAAGCTTTCTTT. It is translated as CASGIGTAEAFF. Full variable domain (missing parts from reference TRBV19 and TRBJ1-1): DGGITQSPKYLFRKEGQNVTLSCEQNLNHDAMYWYRQDPGQGLRLIYYSQIVNDFQKGDIAEGYSVSREKKESFPLTVTSAQKNPTAFYLCASGIGTAEAFFGQGTRLTVV.

This chain uses TRBV5-6 with TRBJ1-2; no definite D call. Trimming removed 2 bases at V and 3 bases at J, with 11 bases between. CDR3 length: 14 residues. In germline, CDR1 is SGHDT, CDR2 YYEEEE. CDR3 DNA sequence: TGTGCCAGCAGCTTTGGGCACGGTTACTATGGCTACACCTTC. Amino acid sequence: CASSFGHGYYGYTF.

The rearrangement links TRBV19 to TRBJ1-3, with unresolved D. The CDR3 runs 16 residues. Germline CDR1 and CDR2: LNHDA and SQIVND (reference sequence). V dropped 5 bases and J dropped 0 bases, with 14 bases sitting between them. The CDR3 is CASSRTHQSSGNTIYF. The CDR3 DNA sequence: TGTGCCAGTAGTCGGACTCACCAGAGCTCTGGAAACACCATATATTTT.

The CDR3 nucleotides are TGTGCCAGCAGTGGTGGGGAGGGTCAGAATGGCTACACCTTC. It is translated as CASSGGEGQNGYTF. The chain links TRBV25-1 to TRBJ1-2, with D unresolved. CDR3 length: 14 residues. CDR1 and CDR2 from the germline V gene are MGHDK and SYGVNS. Trimming took off 4 bases at V and 6 bases at J, with 15 bases between the two ends.

This chain links TRBV19 with TRBJ1-1; TRBD1 might be the D (6 bases). Germline V gene data show CDR1 as LNHDA and CDR2 as SQIVND (reference sequence). V was cut by 4 bases and J by 4 bases, with 10 bases left in between. This CDR3 contains 13 residues. DNA of the CDR3: TGTGCCAGTAGTAACGTGGGGGCCACTGAAGCTTTCTTT. The encoded protein is CASSNVGATEAFF.

The V call is TRBV5-1, the J call TRBJ2-7, with D possibly being TRBD1 (6 bases). This CDR3 contains 15 residues. Germline V lookup: CDR1 SGHRS, CDR2 YFSETQ. Trimming took 1 base from V and 7 from J, leaving 18 bases between them. CDR3 in DNA: TGCGCCAGCAGCTTGTTGGGGACACGGTCCCAGGAGCAGTACTTC. Translating it yields CASSLLGTRSQEQYF.

The V gene is TRBV7-2, the J gene TRBJ2-3; a weak D match, TRBD2 (6 bases). CDR1 SGHTA and CDR2 FQGNSA come from the germline V gene. This CDR3 region has 17 residues. V lost 3 bases, J lost 0 bases, and 16 bases lay in between. CDR3 loop: CASSLLGLLESTDTQYF. CDR3 in DNA: TGTGCCAGCAGCTTGTTGGGACTTTTAGAAAGCACAGATACGCAGTATTTT.